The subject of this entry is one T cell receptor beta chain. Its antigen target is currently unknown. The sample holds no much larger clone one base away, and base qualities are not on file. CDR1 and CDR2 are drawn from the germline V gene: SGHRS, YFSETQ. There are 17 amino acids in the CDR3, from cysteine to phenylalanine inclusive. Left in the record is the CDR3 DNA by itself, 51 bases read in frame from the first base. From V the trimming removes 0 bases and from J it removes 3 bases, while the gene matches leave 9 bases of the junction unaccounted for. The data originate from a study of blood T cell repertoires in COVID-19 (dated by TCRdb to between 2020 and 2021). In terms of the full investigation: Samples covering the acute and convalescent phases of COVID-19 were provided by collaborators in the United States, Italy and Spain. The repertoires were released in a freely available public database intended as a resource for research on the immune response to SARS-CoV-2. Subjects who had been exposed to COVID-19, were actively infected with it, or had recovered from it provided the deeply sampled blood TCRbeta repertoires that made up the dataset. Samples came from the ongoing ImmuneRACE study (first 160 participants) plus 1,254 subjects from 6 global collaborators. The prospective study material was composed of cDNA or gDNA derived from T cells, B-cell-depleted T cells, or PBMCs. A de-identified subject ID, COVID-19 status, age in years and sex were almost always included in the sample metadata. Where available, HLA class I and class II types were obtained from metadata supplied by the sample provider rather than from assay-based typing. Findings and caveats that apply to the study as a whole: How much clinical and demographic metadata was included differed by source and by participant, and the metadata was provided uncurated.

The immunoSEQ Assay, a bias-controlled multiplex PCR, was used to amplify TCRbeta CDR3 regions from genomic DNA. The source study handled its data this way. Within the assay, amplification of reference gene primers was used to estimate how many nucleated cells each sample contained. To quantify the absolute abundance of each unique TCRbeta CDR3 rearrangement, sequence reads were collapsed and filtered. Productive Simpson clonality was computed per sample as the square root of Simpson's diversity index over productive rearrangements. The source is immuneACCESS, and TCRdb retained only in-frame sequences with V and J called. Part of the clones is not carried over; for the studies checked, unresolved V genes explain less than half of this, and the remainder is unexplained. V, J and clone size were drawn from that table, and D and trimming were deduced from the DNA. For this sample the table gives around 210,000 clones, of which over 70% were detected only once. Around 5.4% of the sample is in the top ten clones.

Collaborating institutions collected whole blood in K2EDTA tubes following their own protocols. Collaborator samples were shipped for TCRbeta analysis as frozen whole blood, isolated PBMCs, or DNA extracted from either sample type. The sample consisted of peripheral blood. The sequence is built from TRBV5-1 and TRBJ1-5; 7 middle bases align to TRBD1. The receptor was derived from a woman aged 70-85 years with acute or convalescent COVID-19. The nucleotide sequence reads TGCGCCAGCAGCTTGGGACCGACAGGGTTTGACAATCAGCCCCAGCATTTT. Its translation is CASSLGPTGFDNQPQHF.